The present TCR beta chain was sequenced within a study of T cell responses to AZD1222 COVID-19 vaccine. Trimming removed 2 bases from V and 4 bases from J, with 9 bases in between. This CDR3 contains 13 residues. CDR1 and CDR2 (germline): SGHRS, YFSETQ. Generated by immunoSEQ multiplex PCR, the TCRdb table keeps only in-frame clones and is missing some. This repertoire shows about 200,000 clones, over 85% found once; its top ten account for about 1%. This specimen was peripheral blood, taken 28 days after the second AZD1222 dose. This TCR was sampled from an adult who received the AZD1222 COVID-19 vaccine. The V gene is TRBV5-1, the J gene TRBJ1-1; maybe TRBD1 (5 bases). CDR3 region: CASSFSGITEAFF. The CDR3 DNA reads as TGCGCCAGCAGCTTTTCAGGGATCACTGAAGCTTTCTTT.